A selection of T cell receptor beta chains follows, all from one sample in a study of blood T cell repertoires in COVID-19. Here immunoSEQ multiplex PCR was the method, and the copy in TCRdb shows in-frame clones only, minus some. Seen here are some 80,000 clones, approximately 86% observed once, and the top ten hold 15% to 20%. Source material: peripheral blood. The receptors here all came from a human donor in a cohort sampled during active COVID-19. The CDR3 runs from the conserved cysteine through the conserved F or W. Each record gives: D gene, V gene, clone size, J gene, CDR3 protein, CDR3 DNA. A D gene is named only where the DNA matches it firmly. A clone size is listed for some rows: how often the clone was seen (once, few, many), or a class if it is expanded.

NA	TRBV2	NA	TRBJ2-1	CASSPLTSINEQFF	TGTGCCAGCAGTCCGCTGACTAGTATCAATGAGCAGTTCTTC
NA	TRBV27	NA	TRBJ1-6	CASRTIRDPRSPLHF	TGTGCCAGCAGGACCATCCGGGATCCCCGGTCACCCCTCCACTTT
NA	TRBV24-1	NA	TRBJ2-2	CATRMREAYGELFF	TGTGCCACCAGAATGAGGGAGGCGTATGGGGAGCTGTTTTTT
TRBD1	TRBV18	NA	TRBJ1-4	CASSGGGTGDEKLFF	TGTGCCAGCTCAGGTGGTGGGACAGGAGATGAAAAACTGTTTTTT
NA	TRBV28	NA	TRBJ1-4	CASSFVNRDEKLFF	TGTGCCAGCAGTTTTGTGAACAGGGACGAAAAACTGTTTTTT
NA	TRBV30	NA	TRBJ1-2	CAWSVSEVNYGYTF	TGTGCCTGGAGCGTCTCGGAGGTTAACTATGGCTACACCTTC
NA	TRBV6-6	NA	TRBJ2-2	CASTRGNTGELFF	TGTGCCAGCACCAGGGGGAACACCGGGGAGCTGTTTTTT
TRBD2	TRBV29-1	NA	TRBJ2-1	CSAPGLAGGRGQFF	TGCAGCGCCCCGGGACTAGCGGGAGGCCGAGGACAGTTCTTC
NA	TRBV28	NA	TRBJ2-7	CASNNPGYEQYF	TGTGCCAGCAACAACCCCGGGTACGAGCAGTACTTC
NA	TRBV4-2	NA	TRBJ2-1	CASSQDSNEQFF	TGTGCCAGCAGCCAAGACTCCAATGAGCAGTTCTTC
TRBD1	TRBV7-2	NA	TRBJ1-5	CASSRDTGGLQPQHF	TGTGCCAGCAGTCGGGATACAGGGGGCCTTCAGCCCCAGCATTTT
NA	TRBV7-8	NA	TRBJ2-7	CASSLVTAGRLEQYF	TGTGCCAGCAGCTTAGTAACCGCAGGGCGGCTCGAGCAGTACTTC
TRBD1	TRBV24-1	NA	TRBJ1-5	CATRGNRQGTFNFHQPQHF	TGTGCCACCAGGGGGAACAGACAGGGGACCTTTAACTTCCATCAGCCCCAGCATTTT
NA	TRBV18	NA	TRBJ2-1	CASSPQRNEQFF	TGTGCCAGCTCACCTCAGAGGAATGAGCAGTTCTTC
TRBD1	TRBV30	NA	TRBJ1-2	CAWSSRDGTANYGYTF	TGTGCCTGGAGTTCGCGGGATGGGACAGCTAACTATGGCTACACCTTC
NA	TRBV13	once	TRBJ2-7	CASSLGQGRSEQYF	TGTGCCAGCAGCTTAGGACAGGGTAGGTCCGAGCAGTACTTC
NA	TRBV6-5	NA	TRBJ1-1	CASSRLHQNTEAFF	TGTGCCAGCAGTCGACTGCATCAGAACACTGAAGCTTTCTTT
TRBD2	TRBV28	NA	TRBJ2-7	CASRPVSRELNEQYF	TGTGCCAGCAGACCTGTATCGCGGGAGTTGAACGAGCAGTACTTC
TRBD1	TRBV5-1	NA	TRBJ2-7	CASFTGGSSYEQYF	TGCGCCAGCTTCACAGGGGGGAGCTCCTACGAGCAGTACTTC
TRBD1	TRBV28	once	TRBJ1-1	CASSSTAGGNTEAFF	TGTGCCAGCAGTTCCACGGCAGGGGGGAACACTGAAGCTTTCTTT
TRBD1	TRBV5-5	NA	TRBJ2-7	CASSLPGQAAYEQYF	TGTGCCAGCAGCCTGCCGGGACAGGCCGCCTACGAGCAGTACTTC
NA	TRBV5-4	NA	TRBJ2-1	CASSQGRGITYNEQFF	TGTGCCAGCAGCCAAGGAAGGGGAATAACCTACAATGAGCAGTTCTTC
TRBD2	TRBV5-1	NA	TRBJ2-1	CASMNTGGSYNEQFF	TGCGCCAGCATGAACACGGGAGGGTCCTACAATGAGCAGTTCTTC
TRBD1	TRBV4-1	NA	TRBJ1-2	CASSQPRGGRLF	TGCGCCAGCAGCCAGCCCAGAGGGGGCAGACTCTTC
TRBD1	TRBV15	NA	TRBJ2-7	CATRWDRGYEQYF	TGTGCCACCAGGTGGGACAGGGGTTACGAGCAGTACTTC
NA	TRBV27	NA	TRBJ2-6	CASTARRGLGANVLTF	TGTGCCAGCACCGCCCGGAGGGGGCTCGGGGCCAACGTCCTGACTTTC
TRBD1	TRBV10-3	NA	TRBJ2-7	CAISDTRTGGYEQYF	TGTGCCATCAGTGATACTCGGACAGGGGGCTACGAGCAGTACTTC
NA	TRBV2	NA	TRBJ1-4	CASKSSGWEKLFF	TGTGCCAGCAAGTCGTCGGGTTGGGAAAAACTGTTTTTT
TRBD2	TRBV7-8	NA	TRBJ2-6	CASSLVLAGGSGANVLTF	TGTGCCAGCAGCTTAGTTCTAGCGGGGGGCTCTGGGGCCAACGTCCTGACTTTC
NA	TRBV18	few	TRBJ1-2	CASSLNRDVADGYTF	TGTGCCAGCTCACTCAACAGGGATGTTGCGGATGGCTACACCTTC
NA	TRBV9	once	TRBJ2-5	CASSGAGAPRETQYF	TGTGCCAGCAGCGGCGCGGGGGCCCCGCGAGAGACCCAGTACTTC
TRBD1	TRBV2	once	TRBJ1-6	CASSGQGREYSPLHF	TGTGCCAGCAGTGGACAGGGCAGGGAGTATTCACCCCTCCACTTT
TRBD1	TRBV3-1/TRBV3-2	NA	TRBJ1-2	CASSPGGIYGYTF	TGTGCCAGCAGCCCAGGGGGAATCTATGGCTACACCTTC
TRBD2	TRBV10-2	NA	TRBJ2-5	CASSATTSPQETQYF	TGCGCCAGCAGTGCAACGACTAGCCCTCAAGAGACCCAGTACTTC
NA	TRBV11-3	once	TRBJ2-2	CASSVRDFSSGLNTGELFF	TGTGCCAGCAGCGTCCGGGACTTCTCCTCGGGGCTAAACACCGGGGAGCTGTTTTTT
TRBD2	TRBV4-3	NA	TRBJ2-1	CASSQRLAGDNEQFF	TGCGCCAGCAGCCAGAGGCTAGCGGGGGACAATGAGCAGTTCTTC
NA	TRBV10-3	once	TRBJ2-3	CAISALGGTDTQYF	TGTGCCATCAGTGCATTAGGGGGCACAGATACGCAGTATTTT
NA	TRBV28	few	TRBJ2-5	CASRPGTQETQYF	TGTGCCAGCAGACCGGGGACACAAGAGACCCAGTACTTC
NA	TRBV10-3	NA	TRBJ2-7	CAISEGGVVYEQYF	TGTGCCATCAGTGAAGGAGGGGTCGTCTACGAGCAGTACTTC